One sample yielded the 25 T cell receptor beta chains listed below, sequenced in a study of blood T cells in healthy people across ages. A second PCR, run for roughly 7 to 11 cycles, used a sample-barcoded 5' primer plus a J-beta primer mix. TCRdb recomputed calls from the 5' RACE reads with MiXCR, one row per CDR3 protein. The sample records around 1,600,000 distinct CDR3 sequences, around 40% being singletons. The material sequenced was blood. These receptors originate from a woman aged 18-29 years in good health.

This clonotype was picked up one time. The rearrangement uses TRBV5-6 and TRBJ1-5; no clear D. CDR1 SGHDT and CDR2 YYEEEE come from the germline V gene. This CDR3 has 13 residues. The V gene lost 3 bases and the J gene lost 3 bases, with 7 bases spanning the gap. CDR3 sequence (DNA): TGTGCCAGCAGCTCCTCGATCAATCAGCCCCAGCATTTT. This translates into CASSSSINQPQHF. The variable domain in full, with the rest retrieved from reference TRBV5-6 and TRBJ1-5, is DAGVTQSPTHLIKTRGQQVTLRCSPKSGHDTVSWYQQALGQGPQFIFQYYEEEERQRGNFPDRFSGHQFPNYSSELNVNALLLGDSALYLCASSSSINQPQHFGDGTRLSIL.

This clonotype was seen only a few times. The V call is TRBV7-9, the J call TRBJ2-3; D remains ambiguous. V was trimmed by 5 bases and J by 4 bases, leaving 7 bases between them. This CDR3 spans 12 amino acids. Per germline, CDR1 SEHNR and CDR2 FQNEAQ (reference sequence). The CDR3 nucleotides are TGTGCCAGCAGCCCCCTCCCAGATACGCAGTATTTT. Its translation is CASSPLPDTQYF.

This clonotype was detected only once. The chain employs TRBV4-1 and TRBJ1-1, with D perhaps matching TRBD1 (5 bases). Trimming cost V 1 base and J 4 bases, with 13 bases left between them. This CDR3 contains 15 residues. The germline V gene has CDR1 MGHRA and CDR2 YSYEKL. CDR3 in amino acids: CASSQGVQAGTEAFF. The CDR3 coding sequence is TGCGCCAGCAGCCAAGGAGTACAGGCCGGCACTGAAGCTTTCTTT.

The chain links TRBV11-2 to TRBJ2-7; the match to TRBD2 covers 8 bases. V gave up 1 base and J gave up 3 bases; unmatched junction bases: 2. The CDR3 is 14 amino acids. Looked up from germline, CDR1 is SGHAT and CDR2 is FQNNGV. This CDR3 reads CASSLALAGYEQYF. The DNA of the CDR3 is TGTGCCAGCAGCTTAGCTCTAGCGGGCTACGAGCAGTACTTC.

This clonotype is a singleton in its sample. The rearrangement links TRBV2 to TRBJ2-1; D may be TRBD1 or TRBD2 (5 bases each). Looked up from germline, CDR1 is SNHLY and CDR2 is FYNNEI. The V end was cut by 6 bases, the J end by 5 bases, with 11 bases between. The CDR3 has 13 amino acids. CDR3 residues: CASRLGRNNEQFF. In nucleotides, the CDR3 is TGTGCCAGCAGGCTGGGACGTAACAATGAGCAGTTCTTC.

Comment on this clonotype: A much larger clone is a single base away; this may be a read error. V gene TRBV27 combines with J gene TRBJ1-2; 9 bases agree with TRBD1. From germline, CDR1 is MNHEY and CDR2 SMNVEV (reference sequence). This CDR3 region has 12 residues. The CDR3 reads CASSPDRGGYIF. The CDR3 DNA reads as TGTGCCAGCAGTCCGGACAGGGGTGGCTACATCTTC.

This clonotype has a count of ten or more. The gene calls are TRBV12-3 or TRBV12-4 and TRBJ2-1; D remains ambiguous. Trimming shortened V by 3 bases and J by 6 bases, and 3 bases separated the two germline ends. This CDR3 contains 11 residues. The CDR3 reads CASSLANEQFF. The CDR3 nucleotides read TGTGCCAGCAGTTTGGCCAATGAGCAGTTCTTC.

This clonotype came up a few times. This chain joins TRBV6-5 and TRBJ1-2; 7 bases map to TRBD1. The length of the CDR3 is 14 residues. After removal of 2 bases from V and 4 bases from J, the junction contained 4 bases not matched to a gene. CDR1 and CDR2 (germline): MNHEY, SVGAGI. This chain's CDR3 is CASSYTGTAYGYTF. The DNA of the CDR3 is TGTGCCAGCAGTTACACCGGGACAGCCTATGGCTACACCTTC.

This clonotype occurred many times. V usage is TRBV27 and J usage is TRBJ2-7; TRBD1 is a possible D gene (6 bases). Germline CDR1 reads MNHEY; CDR2 reads SMNVEV (reference sequence). V dropped 2 bases and J dropped 4 bases, with 9 bases sitting between them. The CDR3 length is 13 residues. CDR3 coding DNA: TGTGCCAGCAGTTTAGGGACAAGATACGAGCAGTACTTC. Translated, it gives CASSLGTRYEQYF.

To note about this clonotype: The junction and the germline gene differ at one end; a read error may be behind it. The genes are TRBV12-3 or TRBV12-4 and TRBJ2-1; D not certain. The CDR3 has 14 amino acids. For the CDR3, the DNA is TGTGCCGGCAGTAGGGTGCTACCCTACAATGAGCAGTTCTTC. This sequence encodes CAGSRVLPYNEQFF.

The genes are TRBV24-1 and TRBJ2-7, with 13 bases lining up with TRBD2. This CDR3 region has 15 residues. The germline gives CDR1 KGHDR, CDR2 SFDVKD. V dropped 0 bases and J dropped 7; count of bases not matched to a gene: 2. The CDR3 here is CATSDLGLAGVEQYF. Written as DNA, the CDR3 is TGTGCCACCAGTGATTTGGGACTAGCGGGAGTTGAGCAGTACTTC.

The CDR3: CASRIDTGELFF. The CDR3 region has the DNA TGTGCCAGCAGGATTGACACCGGGGAGCTGTTTTTT. The chain employs TRBV12-3 or TRBV12-4 and TRBJ2-2, with D hard to call. Trimming cost V 6 bases and J 3 bases, with 5 bases left between them. This CDR3 comprises 12 residues.

The rearrangement uses TRBV3-1 and TRBJ2-1; D may be TRBD2 (6 bases). CDR1 is LGHDT and CDR2 is YNNKEL in the germline V gene (reference sequence). V dropped 1 base and J dropped 7 bases, with 11 bases sitting between them. The CDR3 is 14 residues long. The CDR3: CASSQGAAGNEQFF. In DNA, the CDR3 is TGTGCCAGCAGCCAAGGGGCAGCGGGTAATGAGCAGTTCTTC.

V and J are TRBV12-3 or TRBV12-4 and TRBJ1-2; TRBD1 is a possible D gene (5 bases). CDR3 size: 15 residues. Trimming cost V 3 bases and J 7 bases, with 18 bases left between them. CDR3 bases: TGTGCCAGCAGTTTGGGCTGGGGCGGGAATGTTGGCTACACCTTC. Translation: CASSLGWGGNVGYTF.

This chain connects TRBV7-2 to TRBJ2-2, with a possible D match to TRBD2 (5 bases). V was shortened by 6 bases and J by 0 bases, with 14 bases between the two germline ends. The germline CDR1 and CDR2 sequences are SGHTA and FQGNSA. CDR3 size: 16 residues. CDR3 coding DNA: TGTGCCAGCAGTTTCTCGCGGACTGCGAACACCGGGGAGCTGTTTTTT. Residues: CASSFSRTANTGELFF.

V usage is TRBV4-1 and J usage is TRBJ1-5; no reliable D call. V was shortened by 2 bases and J by 1 base, with 9 bases between the two germline ends. The CDR3 is 15 residues long. The germline CDR1 and CDR2 sequences are MGHRA and YSYEKL. The CDR3 region is CASSQKEGSNQPQHF. CDR3 bases: TGCGCCAGCAGCCAAAAGGAAGGGAGCAATCAGCCCCAGCATTTT.

This clonotype was recorded at least ten times. This chain joins TRBV28 and TRBJ1-5; D not resolved. Trimming stripped 5 bases from V and 2 bases from J, with 7 bases between. This CDR3 is 13 amino acids long. The germline CDR1 and CDR2 sequences are MDHEN and SYDVKM. CDR3 in amino acids: CASSTQGNQPQHF. For the CDR3, the DNA is TGTGCCAGCAGTACGCAAGGCAATCAGCCCCAGCATTTT.

The chain carries TRBV9 and TRBJ2-1, with 7 bases identical to TRBD2. The J call may be incorrect, as the DNA end agrees better with TRBJ2-7. Germline V gene lookup returns CDR1 SGDLS and CDR2 YYNGEE. CDR3 size: 16 residues. The chain's CDR3 is CASSVVGGSPYNEQYF. Here the CDR3 DNA reads TGTGCCAGCAGCGTAGTGGGCGGGAGTCCCTACAATGAGCAGTACTTC.

In this sample, this clonotype turned up a few times. The genes are TRBV29-1 and TRBJ2-5; 11 positions agree with TRBD1. V was clipped by 6 bases and J by 4 bases; unmatched bases: 7. Per germline, CDR1 SQVTM and CDR2 ANQGSEA. This CDR3 contains 14 residues. Written as DNA, the CDR3 is TGCAGCGTCCAACGCGGGACAGGGGGAGAGACCCAGTACTTC. It specifies CSVQRGTGGETQYF.

This clonotype was observed a few times. The chain has TRBV12-3 or TRBV12-4 and TRBJ1-2; 7 nucleotides align to TRBD1. CDR3 length equals 13 residues. Trimming at V came to 6 bases and at J to 5 bases, leaving 6 bases not matched to a gene. The CDR3 bases are TGTGCCAGCAGGATAGAGGGGGCTTATGGCTACACCTTC. It yields the protein CASRIEGAYGYTF.

As for this clonotype: A much larger clone differs by one base, so this may be a read error. J is TRBJ2-5 and V is TRBV28; maybe TRBD2 (6 bases). The CDR3 covers 14 residues. The germline V and J ends were trimmed by 10 bases and 0 bases, with 15 bases remaining between them. In germline, CDR1 is MDHEN, CDR2 SYDVKM. CDR3 sequence: CATLRGLYQETQYF. The DNA for the CDR3 is TGTGCCACCTTAAGGGGACTGTACCAAGAGACCCAGTACTTC.

The V and J genes are TRBV18 and TRBJ2-1; TRBD2 aligns across 13 bases. The CDR3 extends over 16 amino acids. Per germline, CDR1 KGHSH and CDR2 LQKENI. V dropped 8 bases and J dropped 3; count of bases not matched to a gene: 7. The chain's CDR3 is CASTPGLAGVYNEQFF. The CDR3 DNA is TGTGCCAGCACGCCTGGACTAGCGGGAGTCTACAATGAGCAGTTCTTC.

This clonotype was picked up a small number of times. This chain links TRBV27 with TRBJ2-3, with D possibly called TRBD1 or TRBD2 (6 bases each). Germline V gives CDR1 MNHEY, CDR2 SMNVEV (reference sequence). The CDR3 contains 16 residues. With 5 bases removed from V and 4 bases from J, the gap between germline ends came to 19 bases. The CDR3 nucleotides are TGTGCCAGCAGTCGATCAGCGGGTTGGGGGCCAGATACGCAGTATTTT. This sequence encodes CASSRSAGWGPDTQYF.

The rearrangement links TRBV28 to TRBJ2-3; no clear D gene. V lost 11 bases and J lost 0, with 12 bases in between. CDR3 length equals 13 residues. The germline V gene encodes CDR1 MDHEN and CDR2 SYDVKM. The CDR3 protein is CALDPLSTDTQYF. The DNA of the CDR3 is TGTGCCTTGGACCCATTAAGCACAGATACGCAGTATTTT.

This clonotype was found a few times. The chain links TRBV30 to TRBJ1-2, with D tentatively TRBD1 (6 bases). V was clipped by 8 bases and J by 4 bases, with 11 bases between them. The CDR3 loop spans 11 amino acids. Germline loops: CDR1 GTSNPN, CDR2 SVGIG (reference sequence). The CDR3 DNA is TGTGCCCGAGAGGACAGCTATGGCTACACCTTC. Its translation: CAREDSYGYTF.